The 15 T cell receptor beta chains listed next were all sequenced from one sample in a study of T cells in Graves' hyperthyroidism and ophthalmopathy (dated by TCRdb to about 2019). To prepare the library, multiplex PCR was applied. Sequencing took place on an Illumina HiSeq 2000. The TCR beta CDR3 regions were amplified from RNA transcripts. The first round of RT-PCR for the TCR CDR3 was performed with the HTBI primer set and the Qiagen OneStep RT-PCR kit. In-frame beta chains were kept once TCRdb had trimmed the public reads at Q25 with fastp and called clones with MiXCR. Every entry covers one CDR3 protein and lists the most common genes and DNA from its rows. Present in this sample are 600,000 or so distinct CDR3 sequences, approximately 14% of which were seen just once. 12% of the sample lies in the top ten. Sample: blood. The source is a woman aged 45-60 years with Graves' ophthalmopathy.

This clonotype was detected ten times or more. CDR3: CASSPAGGQYTEAFF. The CDR3 nucleotides are TGTGCCAGCAGCCCCGCGGGTGGGCAGTACACTGAAGCTTTCTTT. This chain uses TRBV6-2 or TRBV6-3 with TRBJ1-1; D not resolved. Between the trimmed V and J ends, which lost 6 bases and 3 bases, there was a span of 17 bases. Looked up from germline, CDR1 is MNHEY and CDR2 is SVGEGT. There are 15 residues in the CDR3.

This clonotype turned up a few times. This sequence joins TRBV9 and TRBJ2-5; 10 bases align to TRBD2. The V gene's germline CDR1 is SGDLS and CDR2 YYNGEE. J lost 5 bases, V lost 3 bases, and 10 bases had no gene match. The CDR3 consists of 16 residues. CDR3 amino acids: CASSGNGLAGVETQYF. The DNA of the CDR3 is TGTGCCAGCAGCGGAAATGGGCTAGCGGGAGTTGAGACCCAGTACTTC.

This clonotype was observed many times. The gene calls are TRBV9 and TRBJ2-2; unclear D gene. The length of the CDR3 is 15 residues. V lost 3 bases and J lost 2, with 11 bases in between. CDR1 and CDR2 (germline): SGDLS, YYNGEE. The CDR3 here is CASSGTTVNTGELFF. The CDR3 DNA is TGTGCCAGCAGCGGGACCACCGTTAACACCGGGGAGCTGTTTTTT.

This clonotype was counted at least ten times. J is TRBJ2-7 and V is TRBV9, with 11 positions matching TRBD2. Germline values: CDR1 SGDLS, CDR2 YYNGEE. Trimming at V came to 0 bases and at J to 3 bases, leaving 5 bases not matched to a gene. CDR3 length equals 16 residues. DNA for the CDR3: TGTGCCAGCAGCGTAGCTGCGACTAGCGGGAACTACGAGCAGTACTTC. Translation: CASSVAATSGNYEQYF.

The rearrangement links TRBV28 to TRBJ2-7, with 8 positions matching TRBD1. The CDR3 runs 15 residues. CDR1 and CDR2 (germline): MDHEN, SYDVKM. V shed 4 bases and J 0 bases; nucleotides not matched to a gene: 5. The CDR3, as DNA: TGTGCCAGCAGTTCGGGACAGGCTGACTCCTACGAGCAGTACTTC. Its protein is CASSSGQADSYEQYF. The full variable domain, with the rest looked up from reference TRBV28 and TRBJ2-7, is DVKVTQSSRYLVKRTGEKVFLECVQDMDHENMFWYRQDPGLGLRLIYFSYDVKMKEKGDIPEGYSVSREKKERFSLILESASTNQTSMYLCASSSGQADSYEQYFGPGTRLTVT.

The V and J genes are TRBV28 and TRBJ1-6; D remains unclear. The CDR3 runs to 14 residues. The germline CDR1 and CDR2 sequences are MDHEN and SYDVKM. Trimming shortened V by 9 bases and J by 5 bases, and 14 bases separated the two germline ends. The CDR3 sequence: CASHRGSDNSPLHF. Written as DNA, the CDR3 is TGTGCCAGTCACCGGGGTTCGGATAATTCACCCCTCCACTTT.

In its sample, this clonotype was seen many times. The chain uses TRBV28 and TRBJ2-1; TRBD2 matches at 10 bases. Germline-derived CDR1 and CDR2 are MDHEN and SYDVKM. With V trimmed by 3 bases and J by 5 bases, 7 bases remained unmatched. The CDR3 has 16 amino acids. As DNA, the CDR3 is TGTGCCAGCAGTTTCGTAGGACTAGCGGTAAACAATGAGCAGTTCTTC. Encoded protein: CASSFVGLAVNNEQFF.

V is TRBV6-2 or TRBV6-3 and J is TRBJ2-7; 7 bases are shared with TRBD2. From germline, CDR1 is MNHEY and CDR2 SVGEGT. There are 16 residues in the CDR3. The V segment lost 6 bases and the J segment 3 bases; nucleotides outside the gene matches: 14. The CDR3 nucleotides read TGTGCCAGCAGGCCGCTAGGGGCTAGCGGTCTCTACGAGCAGTACTTC. Protein: CASRPLGASGLYEQYF.

The V and J genes are TRBV7-6 and TRBJ1-6; TRBD1 agrees at 7 bases. The CDR3 extends over 16 amino acids. Looked up from germline, CDR1 is SGHVS and CDR2 is FNYEAQ. The junction had 10 bases not matched to a gene; V was cut back by 4 bases and J by 7 bases. The CDR3: CASSYGQVRLNSPLHF. The CDR3 DNA sequence: TGTGCCAGCAGCTACGGACAGGTCCGGCTAAATTCACCCCTCCACTTT. The full variable domain, rest sourced from reference TRBV7-6 and TRBJ1-6, is GAGVSQSPRYKVTKRGQDVALRCDPISGHVSLYWYRQALGQGPEFLTYFNYEAQQDKSGLPNDRFSAERPEGSISTLTIQRTEQRDSAMYRCASSYGQVRLNSPLHFGNGTRLTVT.

This clonotype was detected only a few times. This chain's CDR3 is CASSQDTGSGAFF. As DNA, the CDR3 is TGTGCCAGCAGCCAGGATACAGGGTCCGGAGCTTTCTTT. The rearrangement joins TRBV14 to TRBJ1-1, with D maybe TRBD1 (6 bases). The germline V gene has CDR1 SGHDN and CDR2 FVKESK. CDR3 length equals 13 residues. V was trimmed by 3 bases and J by 10 bases, leaving 15 bases between them.

Ten or more counts support this clonotype. V and J are TRBV29-1 and TRBJ2-3; 7 nucleotides agree with TRBD1. The germline V gene has CDR1 SQVTM and CDR2 ANQGSEA. The J segment lost 0 bases and the V segment lost 3 bases, leaving 6 bases of the junction unmatched. The length of the CDR3 is 15 residues. CDR3 region: CSVDSGQMSTDTQYF. CDR3 coding DNA: TGCAGCGTTGACTCGGGACAGATGAGCACAGATACGCAGTATTTT.

There are a few counts of this clonotype. V usage is TRBV6-1 and J usage is TRBJ1-5; D is uncertain. The V end was cut by 1 base, the J end by 6 bases, with 10 bases between. The length of the CDR3 is 14 residues. Germline assignment: CDR1 MNHNS and CDR2 SASEGT. CDR3 DNA sequence: TGTGCCAGCAGTGAAGTGCGGGGTCGTCAGCCCCAGCATTTT. As protein: CASSEVRGRQPQHF.

There are many counts of this clonotype. The rearrangement uses TRBV11-3 and TRBJ2-3; possibly TRBD2 for D (7 bases). CDR3 size: 15 residues. V dropped 6 bases and J dropped 5 bases, with 18 bases sitting between them. Germline V gene data show CDR1 as SGHNT and CDR2 as YENEEA. The CDR3 DNA follows: TGTGCCAGCAGACCCTCGGTGGGAGGGGGAGATACGCAGTATTTT. Protein: CASRPSVGGGDTQYF.

V is TRBV5-5 and J is TRBJ2-3; tentative D call: TRBD1 (6 bases). The CDR3 covers 17 residues. V dropped 4 bases and J dropped 0 bases, with 18 bases sitting between them. From germline, CDR1 is SGHKS and CDR2 YYEKEE (reference sequence). The CDR3 region is CASSQGGRGSSTDTQYF. Here the CDR3 DNA reads TGTGCCAGCAGCCAAGGGGGAAGGGGGTCTAGCACAGATACGCAGTATTTT.

This clonotype was detected a few times. The J gene is TRBJ2-1, the V gene TRBV6-1, with D unresolved. Germline V lookup: CDR1 MNHNS, CDR2 SASEGT. This CDR3 is 13 amino acids long. The V and J ends lost 1 base and 8 bases respectively, with 9 bases between them. CDR3 amino acids: CASSEVLIYEQFF. The CDR3 coding sequence is TGTGCCAGCAGTGAAGTTCTCATCTATGAGCAGTTCTTC.